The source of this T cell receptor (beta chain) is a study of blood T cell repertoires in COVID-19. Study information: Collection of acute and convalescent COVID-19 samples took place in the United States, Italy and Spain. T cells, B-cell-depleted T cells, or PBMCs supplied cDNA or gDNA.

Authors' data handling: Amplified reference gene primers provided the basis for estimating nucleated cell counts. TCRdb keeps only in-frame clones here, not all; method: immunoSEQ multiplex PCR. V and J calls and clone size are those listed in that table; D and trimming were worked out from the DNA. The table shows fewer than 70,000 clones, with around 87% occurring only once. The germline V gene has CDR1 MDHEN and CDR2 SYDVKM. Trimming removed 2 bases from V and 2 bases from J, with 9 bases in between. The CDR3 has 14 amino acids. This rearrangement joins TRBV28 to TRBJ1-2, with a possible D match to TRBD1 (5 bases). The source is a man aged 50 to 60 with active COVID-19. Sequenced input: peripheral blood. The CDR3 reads CASSLGALNYGYTF. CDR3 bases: TGTGCCAGCAGTTTAGGGGCACTAAACTATGGCTACACCTTC.